This T cell receptor (beta chain) is drawn from a study of blood T cell repertoires in COVID-19. Losses at the gene ends were 5 bases for V and 4 bases for J; bases not matched to a gene: 5. Germline loops: CDR1 MNHEY, CDR2 SVGEGT. The CDR3 consists of 15 residues. TCRdb's table, derived via immunoSEQ multiplex PCR, lists solely in-frame clones and lacks some. The table includes some 390,000 clones, around 91% detected once. The sequence derives from a woman aged 40-49 years with COVID-19, enrolled during active disease. The chain uses TRBV6-2 or TRBV6-3 and TRBJ1-5, with 10 positions matching TRBD1. Sequenced sample: peripheral blood. The CDR3 sequence: CASSQPGQGNQPQHF. CDR3 DNA: TGTGCCAGCAGTCAACCGGGACAGGGGAATCAGCCCCAGCATTTT.